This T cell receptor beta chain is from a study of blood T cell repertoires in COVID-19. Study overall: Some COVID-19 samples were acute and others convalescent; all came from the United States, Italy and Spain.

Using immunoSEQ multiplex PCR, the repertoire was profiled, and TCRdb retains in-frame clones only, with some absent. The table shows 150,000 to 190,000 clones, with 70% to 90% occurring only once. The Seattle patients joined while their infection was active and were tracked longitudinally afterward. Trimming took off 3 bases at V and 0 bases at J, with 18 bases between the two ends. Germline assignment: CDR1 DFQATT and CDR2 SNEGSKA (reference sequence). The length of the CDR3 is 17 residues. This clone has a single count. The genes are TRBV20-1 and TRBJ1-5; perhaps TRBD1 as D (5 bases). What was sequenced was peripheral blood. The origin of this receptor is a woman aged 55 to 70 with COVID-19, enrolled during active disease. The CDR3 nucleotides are TGCAGTGCTAGTTCGGGGGTTTGGGCCAGTAGCAATCAGCCCCAGCATTTT. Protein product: CSASSGVWASSNQPQHF.